This entry lists 28 T cell receptor beta chains sequenced from one sample in a study of cytomegalovirus exposure and HLA in healthy donors. The PCR made use of 60 Vbeta and 13 Jbeta primers. Sequencing was performed with immunoSEQ multiplex PCR; in TCRdb, only in-frame clones are kept and a portion is missing. This sample has around 150,000 clones, with approximately 80% found just once. Source material: PBMCs. These receptors were obtained from a young man in good health and CMV-seropositive.

This clone was observed a single time. V gene TRBV27 combines with J gene TRBJ2-3, with TRBD2 identical over 8 bases. CDR3 length: 17 amino acids. Unmatched junction bases numbered 13, after V lost 3 bases and J lost 5 bases. Germline V gene sequence: CDR1 MNHEY, CDR2 SMNVEV (reference sequence). CDR3 sequence: CASSFPWGSGKVDTQYF. The CDR3 nucleotides are TGTGCCAGCAGTTTCCCCTGGGGTAGCGGGAAAGTAGATACGCAGTATTTT.

The rearrangement joins TRBV6-1 to TRBJ2-3; 7 bases agree with TRBD2. The trim removed 10 bases at V and 0 bases at J, leaving 4 bases unmatched. The CDR3 consists of 13 residues. Germline V CDR1 and CDR2: MNHNS, SASEGT. The CDR3 loop is CATRTSSTDTQYF. The CDR3 DNA is TGTGCCACCAGGACTAGTAGCACAGATACGCAGTATTTT.

This chain links TRBV2 with TRBJ2-3; 11 nucleotides match TRBD2. The CDR3 consists of 16 residues. The germline V gene encodes CDR1 SNHLY and CDR2 FYNNEI. Germline trimming cut 2 bases from V and 8 bases from J; bases unmatched to any gene: 9. The CDR3 loop reads CASSESASGGRSTQYF. The DNA for the CDR3 is TGTGCCAGCAGTGAATCGGCTAGCGGGGGGAGAAGTACGCAGTATTTT.

The chain recombines TRBV18 with TRBJ2-1, with 9 bases aligning to TRBD1. The CDR3 consists of 16 residues. With 1 base clipped from V and 0 bases from J, the junction kept 1 base outside the gene matches. CDR1 and CDR2 from the germline V gene are KGHSH and LQKENI. This CDR3 is CASSPRDRVSYNEQFF. CDR3 coding DNA: TGTGCCAGCTCACCACGGGACAGGGTCTCCTACAATGAGCAGTTCTTC.

The chain has TRBV19 and TRBJ1-5; possibly TRBD1 for D (6 bases). In germline, CDR1 is LNHDA, CDR2 SQIVND (reference sequence). The ends were cut back, 5 bases at V and 0 bases at J, with 20 bases in the middle. The CDR3 has 18 residues. Here the CDR3 DNA reads TGTGCCAGTAGTCGGCAGGGGCTTGGGGTATATAGCAATCAGCCCCAGCATTTT. Translation gives CASSRQGLGVYSNQPQHF. The whole variable domain, filled in from reference TRBV19 and TRBJ1-5, reads DGGITQSPKYLFRKEGQNVTLSCEQNLNHDAMYWYRQDPGQGLRLIYYSQIVNDFQKGDIAEGYSVSREKKESFPLTVTSAQKNPTAFYLCASSRQGLGVYSNQPQHFGDGTRLSIL.

This chain joins TRBV5-1 and TRBJ2-3; TRBD1 matches 12 bases. Germline V CDR1 and CDR2: SGHRS, YFSETQ. The CDR3 runs 16 residues. V gave up 1 base and J gave up 2 bases; unmatched junction bases: 2. CDR3 nucleotides: TGCGCCAGCAGCTTGCAGGGACAGGGGGCCACAGATACGCAGTATTTT. This sequence encodes CASSLQGQGATDTQYF.

This clone was counted a single time. The chain uses TRBV28 and TRBJ2-7; no firm D call. The CDR3 runs to 14 residues. Deletions cut 1 base from V and 0 bases from J, with 7 bases between. CDR1 and CDR2 (germline): MDHEN, SYDVKM. The CDR3 loop is CASSLSRISYEQYF. The CDR3 DNA follows: TGTGCCAGCAGTTTATCGCGGATCTCCTACGAGCAGTACTTC.

The chain employs TRBV6-1 and TRBJ2-7, with 8 bases that match TRBD2. The CDR3 consists of 15 residues. Germline CDR1 MNHNS, CDR2 SASEGT. The V gene end was trimmed by 5 bases and the J gene end by 7 bases; junction bases not matched to a gene: 13. The CDR3 is CASSLLGGGPGEQYF. As DNA, the CDR3 is TGTGCCAGCAGTCTGCTCGGGGGGGGCCCGGGGGAGCAGTACTTC.

In the case of this clone: As the CDR3 is not closed by the conserved phenylalanine or tryptophan, this likely results from a read error. Because the CDR3's place on the DNA is in doubt, the DNA is left out and the CDR3 is given as listed by TCRdb. The chain combines TRBV18 with TRBJ1-2. Per the germline V gene, CDR1 is KGHSH and CDR2 is LQKENI. The CDR3 extends over 21 residues, inclusive of both ends. This CDR3 reads CASSPPAPGKRELWLHLRFGE.

The CDR3: CASSLVLAEAFF. DNA for the CDR3: TGTGCCAGCAGCTTAGTCCTTGCTGAAGCTTTCTTT. The J gene is TRBJ1-1, the V gene TRBV11-2; the D is unclear. Germline assignment: CDR1 SGHAT and CDR2 FQNNGV. The V gene lost 1 base and the J gene lost 6 bases, with 6 bases spanning the gap. The CDR3 has 12 residues.

V is TRBV2 and J is TRBJ2-3, with D tentatively TRBD2 (5 bases). The germline CDR1 and CDR2 sequences are SNHLY and FYNNEI. CDR3 size: 12 residues. The V and J ends lost 8 bases and 1 base respectively, with 7 bases between them. The CDR3 nucleotides are TGTGCCAGCGGAGGACGCACAGATACGCAGTATTTT. Its protein is CASGGRTDTQYF.

The chain couples TRBV27 to TRBJ1-1, with TRBD1 matching 7 bases. Germline V gives CDR1 MNHEY, CDR2 SMNVEV (reference sequence). V shed 6 bases and J 5 bases; nucleotides not matched to a gene: 6. The CDR3 contains 13 residues. The CDR3 here is CASSTGVRTEAFF. CDR3 coding DNA: TGTGCCAGCAGCACAGGGGTAAGGACTGAAGCTTTCTTT.

The rearrangement joins TRBV11-2 to TRBJ1-4; no clear D gene. Germline V gene lookup returns CDR1 SGHAT and CDR2 FQNNGV. The CDR3 extends over 14 amino acids. The V gene lost 5 bases and the J gene lost 3 bases, with 10 bases spanning the gap. The CDR3 reads CASSLQSSNEKLFF. Written as DNA, the CDR3 is TGTGCCAGCAGCCTACAGAGTTCTAATGAAAAACTGTTTTTT.

The V call is TRBV6-6, the J call TRBJ1-5; 9 nucleotides match TRBD1. CDR1 and CDR2 from the germline V gene are MNHNY and SVGAGI (reference sequence). The CDR3 spans 16 residues. Unmatched junction bases numbered 7, after V lost 5 bases and J lost 2 bases. The CDR3 loop is CASSKGTGYGNQPQHF. CDR3 nucleotide sequence: TGTGCCAGCAGTAAAGGGACAGGGTATGGCAATCAGCCCCAGCATTTT.

The chain has TRBV29-1 and TRBJ1-2; perhaps TRBD1 as D (6 bases). The V end lost 6 bases, the J end lost 5 bases, and 19 bases lay between the germline ends. The CDR3 is made up of 14 amino acids. Per germline, CDR1 SQVTM and CDR2 ANQGSEA. CDR3: CSVSGTTDFYGYTF. The DNA of the CDR3 is TGCAGCGTATCCGGGACAACCGATTTTTATGGCTACACCTTC.

The rearrangement uses TRBV27 and TRBJ2-3; possible D gene TRBD2, 6 bases. This CDR3 has 15 residues. CDR1 MNHEY and CDR2 SMNVEV come from the germline V gene (reference sequence). V gave up 4 bases and J gave up 1 base, with 12 bases separating them. CDR3 amino acids: CASSSYGGGTDTQYF. For the CDR3, the DNA is TGTGCCAGCAGTTCATACGGGGGAGGCACAGATACGCAGTATTTT.

The chain links TRBV29-1 to TRBJ2-2; the D is unclear. This CDR3 contains 11 residues. With 4 bases removed from V and 5 bases from J, the gap between germline ends came to 5 bases. Germline V gene lookup returns CDR1 SQVTM and CDR2 ANQGSEA. The DNA of the CDR3 is TGCAGCGTTGTCAGGACCGGGGAGCTGTTTTTT. Its protein is CSVVRTGELFF.

This rearrangement joins TRBV23-1 to TRBJ2-1; 13 positions match TRBD2. TRBV23-1 is flagged as an ORF with uncertain function. V was clipped by 2 bases and J by 8 bases; unmatched bases: 9. CDR3 size: 17 residues. As DNA, the CDR3 is TGCGCCAGCAGTCAACCTTCGGGACTAGCGGGATGGGATGAGCAGTTCTTC. Translation: CASSQPSGLAGWDEQFF.

The CDR3 region is CASSPGTGDFQPQHF. Here the CDR3 DNA reads TGTGCCAGCAGCCCAGGGACAGGGGATTTTCAGCCCCAGCATTTT. This rearrangement joins TRBV7-2 to TRBJ1-5, with TRBD1 matching 10 bases. With V trimmed by 5 bases and J by 6 bases, 7 bases remained unmatched. This CDR3 is 15 amino acids long. CDR1 and CDR2 from the germline V gene are SGHTA and FQGNSA.

The chain has TRBV5-6 and TRBJ2-1; 9 bases match TRBD2. After removal of 3 bases from V and 8 bases from J, the junction contained 9 bases not matched to a gene. The CDR3 has 15 amino acids. CDR1 SGHDT and CDR2 YYEEEE come from the germline V gene. The CDR3 loop is CASSWRGGRGDEQFF. The DNA for the CDR3 is TGTGCCAGCAGCTGGCGGGGGGGTCGAGGGGATGAGCAGTTCTTC.

In its sample, this clone was seen a few times. This chain connects TRBV11-2 to TRBJ1-1; unclear D gene. Germline V gene sequence: CDR1 SGHAT, CDR2 FQNNGV. Trimming removed 0 bases at V and 5 bases at J, with 22 bases between. This CDR3 has 18 amino acids. Here the CDR3 reads CASSLDRVRAGAGTEAFF. CDR3 DNA: TGTGCCAGCAGCTTAGATCGTGTTAGAGCGGGCGCGGGAACTGAAGCTTTCTTT.

This clone was counted between two and nine times. The V gene is TRBV20-1, the J gene TRBJ1-1, with unresolved D. Germline assignment: CDR1 DFQATT and CDR2 SNEGSKA (reference sequence). The CDR3 loop spans 11 amino acids. Trimming left V 0 bases short and J 7 bases short, with 6 bases between. CDR3 sequence reads: CSARETLEAFF. The CDR3 DNA sequence: TGCAGTGCTAGAGAGACACTTGAAGCTTTCTTT.

The CDR3 DNA reads TGCGCCAGCAGCCAAGATCAATTCGGGAGATCCTATGGCTACACCTTC. Translated: CASSQDQFGRSYGYTF. The V call is TRBV4-1, the J call TRBJ1-2; D uncertain. Per germline, CDR1 MGHRA and CDR2 YSYEKL. The CDR3 is 16 amino acids. Trimming took 0 bases from V and 4 from J, leaving 15 bases between them.

This clone appeared a few times. CDR3: CASKNRDTATEAFF. CDR3 in DNA: TGTGCCAGCAAGAACCGGGACACAGCCACTGAAGCTTTCTTT. The chain combines TRBV6-1 with TRBJ1-1, with a weak D call TRBD1 (6 bases). In germline, CDR1 is MNHNS, CDR2 SASEGT. The ends were cut back, 7 bases at V and 4 bases at J, with 16 bases in the middle. The CDR3 loop spans 14 amino acids.

This clone was seen a single time. The rearrangement links TRBV5-5 to TRBJ2-7, with D perhaps TRBD2 (5 bases). V was cut by 0 bases and J by 2 bases, with 15 bases left in between. The CDR3 is 16 amino acids. Germline V lookup: CDR1 SGHKS, CDR2 YYEKEE (reference sequence). The CDR3 region has the DNA TGTGCCAGCAGCTTGGGGGAGCGGACTGGGACCTACGAGCAGTACTTC. This encodes CASSLGERTGTYEQYF.

The J gene is TRBJ1-3, the V gene TRBV30, with 9 bases fitting TRBD1. Per the germline V gene, CDR1 is GTSNPN and CDR2 is SVGIG (reference sequence). The CDR3 totals 14 residues. The CDR3 spells CALQRDRAGNTIYF. CDR3 sequence (DNA): TGTGCACTACAGCGGGACAGGGCTGGAAACACCATATATTTT.

The chain joins TRBV11-3 to TRBJ1-3; D remains ambiguous. Germline loops: CDR1 SGHNT, CDR2 YENEEA. V was shortened by 5 bases and J by 3 bases, with 17 bases between the two germline ends. The CDR3 is made up of 16 amino acids. CDR3 sequence reads: CASSPNPSTHGNTIYF. In DNA form, the CDR3 reads TGTGCCAGCAGCCCGAACCCCTCGACTCATGGAAACACCATATATTTT.

The chain has TRBV19 and TRBJ2-5, with 9 bases matching TRBD1. J was trimmed by 11 bases and V by 4 bases; bases with no gene match: 11. This CDR3 comprises 14 residues. Germline CDR1 reads LNHDA; CDR2 reads SQIVND (reference sequence). CDR3 loop: CASSTWDRVWEQYF. In DNA, the CDR3 is TGTGCCAGTAGTACTTGGGACAGGGTGTGGGAGCAGTACTTC. The complete variable domain, with remaining parts taken from reference TRBV19 and TRBJ2-5, reads DGGITQSPKYLFRKEGQNVTLSCEQNLNHDAMYWYRQDPGQGLRLIYYSQIVNDFQKGDIAEGYSVSREKKESFPLTVTSAQKNPTAFYLCASSTWDRVWEQYFGPGTRLLVL.